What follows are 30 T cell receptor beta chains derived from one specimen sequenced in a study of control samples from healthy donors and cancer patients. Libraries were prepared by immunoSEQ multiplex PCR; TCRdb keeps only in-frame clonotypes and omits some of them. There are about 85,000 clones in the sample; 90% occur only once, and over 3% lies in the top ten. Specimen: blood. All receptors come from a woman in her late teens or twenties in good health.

DNA for the CDR3: TGCGCCAGCGGACTACAGGCTAGCTCCTACGAGCAGTACTTC. Residues: CASGLQASSYEQYF. This sequence joins TRBV5-1 and TRBJ2-7, with a tentative D call TRBD2 (6 bases). The V gene's germline CDR1 is SGHRS and CDR2 YFSETQ. The CDR3 sequence is 14 residues long. V lost 7 bases to trimming and J lost 0 bases, with 14 bases between them.

The CDR3 region is CASSADLGQTEAFF. CDR3 DNA sequence: TGTGCCAGCAGCGCCGATTTGGGGCAAACTGAAGCTTTCTTT. The V call is TRBV9, the J call TRBJ1-1; D might be TRBD1 (5 bases). The CDR3 has 14 residues. Trimming removed 3 bases from V and 5 bases from J, with 14 bases in between. Germline loops: CDR1 SGDLS, CDR2 YYNGEE.

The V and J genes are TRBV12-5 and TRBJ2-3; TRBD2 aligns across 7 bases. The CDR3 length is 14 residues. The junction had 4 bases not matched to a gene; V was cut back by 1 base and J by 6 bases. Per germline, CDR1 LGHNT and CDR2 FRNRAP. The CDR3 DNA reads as TGTGCTAGTGGTTTGGGGGCGGGGGACGATACGCAGTATTTT. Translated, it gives CASGLGAGDDTQYF.

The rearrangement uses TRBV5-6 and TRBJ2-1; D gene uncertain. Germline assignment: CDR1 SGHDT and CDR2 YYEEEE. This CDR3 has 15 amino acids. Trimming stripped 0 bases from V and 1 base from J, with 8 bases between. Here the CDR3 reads CASSLGYGSYNEQFF. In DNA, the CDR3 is TGTGCCAGCAGCTTGGGGTACGGGTCCTACAATGAGCAGTTCTTC.

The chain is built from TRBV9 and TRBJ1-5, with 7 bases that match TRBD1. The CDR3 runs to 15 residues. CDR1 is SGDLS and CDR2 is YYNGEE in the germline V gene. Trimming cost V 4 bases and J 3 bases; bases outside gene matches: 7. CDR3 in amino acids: CASSPRGTANQPQHF. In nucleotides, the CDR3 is TGTGCCAGCAGCCCGAGAGGGACAGCCAATCAGCCCCAGCATTTT.

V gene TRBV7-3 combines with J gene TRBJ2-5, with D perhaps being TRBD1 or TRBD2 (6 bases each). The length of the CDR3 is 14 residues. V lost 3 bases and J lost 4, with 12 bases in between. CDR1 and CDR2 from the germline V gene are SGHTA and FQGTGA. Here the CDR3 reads CASSLGGQRETQYF. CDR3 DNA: TGTGCCAGCAGCTTGGGGGGCCAACGAGAGACCCAGTACTTC.

This chain's CDR3 is CASSVGEGGAFF. CDR3 DNA: TGTGCCAGCAGCGTAGGAGAAGGGGGAGCTTTCTTT. The chain links TRBV9 to TRBJ1-1; tentatively, D is TRBD1 (6 bases). The CDR3 is 12 amino acids. CDR1 and CDR2 (germline): SGDLS, YYNGEE. V was shortened by 0 bases and J by 10 bases, with 10 bases between the two germline ends. The entire variable domain, with the rest obtained from reference TRBV9 and TRBJ1-1, is as follows: DSGVTQTPKHLITATGQRVTLRCSPRSGDLSVYWYQQSLDQGLQFLIQYYNGEERAKGNILERFSAQQFPDLHSELNLSSLELGDSALYFCASSVGEGGAFFGQGTRLTVV.

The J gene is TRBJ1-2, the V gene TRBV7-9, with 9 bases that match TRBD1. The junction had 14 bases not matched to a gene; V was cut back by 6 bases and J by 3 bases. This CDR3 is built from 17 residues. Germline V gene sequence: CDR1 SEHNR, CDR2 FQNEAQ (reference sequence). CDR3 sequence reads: CASSQWGTGQQDYGYTF. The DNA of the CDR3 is TGTGCCAGCAGTCAATGGGGGACAGGGCAACAGGACTATGGCTACACCTTC.

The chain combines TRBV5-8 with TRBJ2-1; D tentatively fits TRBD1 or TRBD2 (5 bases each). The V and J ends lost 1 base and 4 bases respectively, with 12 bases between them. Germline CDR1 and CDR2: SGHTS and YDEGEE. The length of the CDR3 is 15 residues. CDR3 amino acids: CASSLSWDQYNEQFF. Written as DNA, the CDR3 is TGTGCCAGCAGCTTGTCTTGGGACCAGTACAATGAGCAGTTCTTC. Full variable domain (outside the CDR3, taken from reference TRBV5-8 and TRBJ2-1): EAGVTQSPTHLIKTRGQQATLRCSPISGHTSVYWYQQALGLGLQFLLWYDEGEERNRGNFPPRFSGRQFPNYSSELNVNALELEDSALYLCASSLSWDQYNEQFFGPGTRLTVL.

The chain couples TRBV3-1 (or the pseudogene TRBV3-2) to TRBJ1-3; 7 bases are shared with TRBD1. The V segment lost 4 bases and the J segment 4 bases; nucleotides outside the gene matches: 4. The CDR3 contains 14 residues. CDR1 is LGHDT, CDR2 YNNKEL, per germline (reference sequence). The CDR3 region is CASSPTGFGNTIYF. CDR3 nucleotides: TGTGCCAGCAGCCCGACAGGGTTCGGAAACACCATATATTTT.

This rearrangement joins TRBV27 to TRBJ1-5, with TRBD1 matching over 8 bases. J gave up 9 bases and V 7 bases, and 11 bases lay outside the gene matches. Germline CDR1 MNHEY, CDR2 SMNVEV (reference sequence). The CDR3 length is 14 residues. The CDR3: CASKQTGAQGPQHF. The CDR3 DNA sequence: TGTGCCAGCAAGCAGACAGGGGCCCAAGGGCCCCAGCATTTT.

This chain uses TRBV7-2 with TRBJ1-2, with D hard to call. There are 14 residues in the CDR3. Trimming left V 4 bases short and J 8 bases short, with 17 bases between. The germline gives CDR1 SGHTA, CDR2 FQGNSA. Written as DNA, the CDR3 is TGTGCCAGCAGCTCCCCCATTTTATCGCGCGGCTACACCTTC. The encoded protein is CASSSPILSRGYTF. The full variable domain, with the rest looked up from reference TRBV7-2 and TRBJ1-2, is GAGVSQSPSNKVTEKGKDVELRCDPISGHTALYWYRQSLGQGLEFLIYFQGNSAPDKSGLPSDRFSAERTGGSVSTLTIQRTQQEDSAVYLCASSSPILSRGYTFGSGTRLTVV.

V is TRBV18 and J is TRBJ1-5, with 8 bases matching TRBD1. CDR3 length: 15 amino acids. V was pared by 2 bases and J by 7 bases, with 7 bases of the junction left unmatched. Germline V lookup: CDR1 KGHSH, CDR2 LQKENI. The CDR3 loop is CASSPTTGDGQPQHF. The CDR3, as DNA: TGTGCCAGCTCACCAACGACAGGGGATGGCCAGCCCCAGCATTTT. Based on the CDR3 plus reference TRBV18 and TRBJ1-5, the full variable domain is NAGVMQNPRHLVRRRGQEARLRCSPMKGHSHVYWYRQLPEEGLKFMVYLQKENIIDESGMPKERFSAEFPKEGPSILRIQQVVRGDSAAYFCASSPTTGDGQPQHFGDGTRLSIL.

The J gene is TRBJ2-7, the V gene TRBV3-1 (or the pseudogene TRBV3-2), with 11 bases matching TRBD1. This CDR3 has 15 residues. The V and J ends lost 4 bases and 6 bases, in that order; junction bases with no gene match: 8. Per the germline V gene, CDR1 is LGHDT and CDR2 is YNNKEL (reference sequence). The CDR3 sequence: CASSLTGTGGIEQYF. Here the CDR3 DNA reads TGTGCCAGCAGCCTGACCGGGACAGGGGGGATCGAGCAGTACTTC.

DNA of the CDR3: TGTGCCAGTAGTCCCAACTCCGGGACTAACTATGGCTACACCTTC. Its translation is CASSPNSGTNYGYTF. The chain has TRBV19 and TRBJ1-2; D remains ambiguous. There are 15 residues in the CDR3. Germline CDR1 and CDR2: LNHDA and SQIVND (reference sequence). The V and J ends lost 5 bases and 0 bases respectively, with 13 bases between them.

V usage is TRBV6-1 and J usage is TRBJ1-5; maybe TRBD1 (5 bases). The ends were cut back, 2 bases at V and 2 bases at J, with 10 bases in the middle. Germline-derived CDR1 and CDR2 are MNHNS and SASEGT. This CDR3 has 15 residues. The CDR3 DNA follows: TGTGCCAGCAGTGAAAACAGGAGGGGCAATCAGCCCCAGCATTTT. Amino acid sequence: CASSENRRGNQPQHF.

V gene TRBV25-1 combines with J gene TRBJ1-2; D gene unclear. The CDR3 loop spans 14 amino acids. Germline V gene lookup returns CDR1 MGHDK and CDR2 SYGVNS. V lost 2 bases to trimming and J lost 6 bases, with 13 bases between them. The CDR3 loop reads CASSEPLDGNGYTF. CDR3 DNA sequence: TGTGCCAGCAGTGAACCCCTGGATGGGAATGGCTACACCTTC.

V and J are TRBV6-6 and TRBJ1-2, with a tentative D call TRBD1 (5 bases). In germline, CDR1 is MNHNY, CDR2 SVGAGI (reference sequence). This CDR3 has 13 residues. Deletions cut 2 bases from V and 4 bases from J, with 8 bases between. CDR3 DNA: TGTGCCAGCAGTTACAGGGGCCCCTATGGCTACACCTTC. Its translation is CASSYRGPYGYTF.

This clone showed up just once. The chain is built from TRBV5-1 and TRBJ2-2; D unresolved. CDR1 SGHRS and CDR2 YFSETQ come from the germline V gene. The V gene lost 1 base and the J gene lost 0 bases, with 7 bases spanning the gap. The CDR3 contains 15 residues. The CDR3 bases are TGCGCCAGCAGCTTGACCACCACGAACACCGGGGAGCTGTTTTTT. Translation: CASSLTTTNTGELFF. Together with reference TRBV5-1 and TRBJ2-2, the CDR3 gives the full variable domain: KAGVTQTPRYLIKTRGQQVTLSCSPISGHRSVSWYQQTPGQGLQFLFEYFSETQRNKGNFPGRFSGRQFSNSRSEMNVSTLELGDSALYLCASSLTTTNTGELFFGEGSRLTVL.

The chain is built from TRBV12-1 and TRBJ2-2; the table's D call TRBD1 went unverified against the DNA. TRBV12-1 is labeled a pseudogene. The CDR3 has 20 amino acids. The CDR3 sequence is CASSFLHVNFGAVNTGELFF. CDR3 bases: TGTGCCAGCAGCTTCCTCCATGTTAACTTTGGGGCTGTGAACACCGGGGAGCTGTTTTTT.

This chain's CDR3 is CASSLGSTNYGYTF. The DNA for the CDR3 is TGCGCCAGCAGCTTGGGCAGTACTAACTATGGCTACACCTTC. This chain joins TRBV5-1 and TRBJ1-2; D is ambiguous. Germline CDR1 and CDR2: SGHRS and YFSETQ. V lost 0 bases and J 0 bases, leaving 6 bases between the germline ends. The CDR3 covers 14 residues.

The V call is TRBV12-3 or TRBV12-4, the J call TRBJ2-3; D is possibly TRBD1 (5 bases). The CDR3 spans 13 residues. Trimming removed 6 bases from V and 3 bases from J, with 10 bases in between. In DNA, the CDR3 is TGTGCCAGCAGGGGGCTTGGTACAGATACGCAGTATTTT. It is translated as CASRGLGTDTQYF.

The DNA of the CDR3 is TGTGCCAGCTCACGGGCAGGGATTAACACTGAAGCTTTCTTT. This translates into CASSRAGINTEAFF. The rearrangement joins TRBV18 to TRBJ1-1; D is perhaps TRBD1 (5 bases). V lost 4 bases to trimming and J lost 2 bases, with 11 bases between them. This CDR3 is built from 14 residues. The V gene's germline CDR1 is KGHSH and CDR2 LQKENI. Combining the CDR3 with reference TRBV18 and TRBJ1-1 gives the whole variable domain NAGVMQNPRHLVRRRGQEARLRCSPMKGHSHVYWYRQLPEEGLKFMVYLQKENIIDESGMPKERFSAEFPKEGPSILRIQQVVRGDSAAYFCASSRAGINTEAFFGQGTRLTVV.

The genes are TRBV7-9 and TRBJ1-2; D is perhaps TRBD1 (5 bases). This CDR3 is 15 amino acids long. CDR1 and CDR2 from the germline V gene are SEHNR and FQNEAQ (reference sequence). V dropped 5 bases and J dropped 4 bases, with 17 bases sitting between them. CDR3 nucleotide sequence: TGTGCCAGCAGCCCCGGGGCAGGTAGTGGCTATGGCTACACCTTC. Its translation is CASSPGAGSGYGYTF. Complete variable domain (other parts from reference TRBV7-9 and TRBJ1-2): DTGVSQNPRHKITKRGQNVTFRCDPISEHNRLYWYRQTLGQGPEFLTYFQNEAQLEKSRLLSDRFSAERPKGSFSTLEIQRTEQGDSAMYLCASSPGAGSGYGYTFGSGTRLTVV.

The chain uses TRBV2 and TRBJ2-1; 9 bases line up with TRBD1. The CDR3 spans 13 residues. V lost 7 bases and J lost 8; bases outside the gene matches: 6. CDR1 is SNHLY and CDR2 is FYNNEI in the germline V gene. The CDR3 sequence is CASKGQGFDEQFF. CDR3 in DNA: TGTGCCAGCAAGGGACAGGGATTCGATGAGCAGTTCTTC.

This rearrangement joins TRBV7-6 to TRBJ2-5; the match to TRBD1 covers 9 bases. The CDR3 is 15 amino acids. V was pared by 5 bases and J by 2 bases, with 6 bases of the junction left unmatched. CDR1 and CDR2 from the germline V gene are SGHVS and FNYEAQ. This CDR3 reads CASSHPGQGQETQYF. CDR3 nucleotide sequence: TGTGCCAGCAGCCACCCCGGACAGGGGCAAGAGACCCAGTACTTC.

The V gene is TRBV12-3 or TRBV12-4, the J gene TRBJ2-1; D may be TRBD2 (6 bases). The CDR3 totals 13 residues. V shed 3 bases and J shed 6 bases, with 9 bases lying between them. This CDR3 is CASSLGLFNEQFF. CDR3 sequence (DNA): TGTGCCAGCAGTTTGGGACTCTTCAATGAGCAGTTCTTC.

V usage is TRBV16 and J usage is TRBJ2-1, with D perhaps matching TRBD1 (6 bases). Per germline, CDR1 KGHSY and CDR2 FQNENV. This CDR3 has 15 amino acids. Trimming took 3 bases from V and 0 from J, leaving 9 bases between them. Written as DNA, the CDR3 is TGTGCCAGCAGCCATTCAGGGGCCTCCTACAATGAGCAGTTCTTC. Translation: CASSHSGASYNEQFF.

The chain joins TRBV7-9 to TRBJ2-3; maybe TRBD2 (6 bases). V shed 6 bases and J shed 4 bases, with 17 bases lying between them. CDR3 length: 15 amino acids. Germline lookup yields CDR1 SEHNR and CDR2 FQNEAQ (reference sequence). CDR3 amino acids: CASSSTLRESDTQYF. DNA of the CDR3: TGTGCCAGCAGTTCTACCCTACGGGAGTCAGATACGCAGTATTTT. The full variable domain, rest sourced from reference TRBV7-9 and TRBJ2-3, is DTGVSQNPRHKITKRGQNVTFRCDPISEHNRLYWYRQTLGQGPEFLTYFQNEAQLEKSRLLSDRFSAERPKGSFSTLEIQRTEQGDSAMYLCASSSTLRESDTQYFGPGTRLTVL.

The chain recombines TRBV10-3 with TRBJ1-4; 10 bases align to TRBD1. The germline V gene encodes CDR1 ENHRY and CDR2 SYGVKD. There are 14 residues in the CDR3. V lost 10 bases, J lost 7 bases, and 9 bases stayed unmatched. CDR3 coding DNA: TGTGCCACCAAGGGGACAGGGGATGGTGAAAAACTGTTTTTT. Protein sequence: CATKGTGDGEKLFF.